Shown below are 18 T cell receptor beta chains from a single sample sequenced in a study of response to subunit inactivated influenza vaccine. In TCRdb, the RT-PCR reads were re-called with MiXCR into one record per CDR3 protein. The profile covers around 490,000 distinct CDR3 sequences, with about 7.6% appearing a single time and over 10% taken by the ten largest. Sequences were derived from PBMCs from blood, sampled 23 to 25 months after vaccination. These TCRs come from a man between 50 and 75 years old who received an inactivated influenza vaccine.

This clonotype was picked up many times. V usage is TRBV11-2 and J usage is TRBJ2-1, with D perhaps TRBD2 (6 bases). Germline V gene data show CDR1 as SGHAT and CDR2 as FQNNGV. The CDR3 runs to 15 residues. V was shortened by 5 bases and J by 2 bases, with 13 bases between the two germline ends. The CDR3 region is CASSNRENPYNEQFF. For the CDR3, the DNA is TGTGCCAGCAGCAATCGGGAGAACCCCTACAATGAGCAGTTCTTC.

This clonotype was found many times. Here the CDR3 DNA reads TGTGCCAGCGGCGCCTACAATGAGCAGTTCTTC. It translates to CASGAYNEQFF. The chain combines TRBV6-8 with TRBJ2-1; D not certain. The V and J ends lost 8 bases and 2 bases respectively, with 4 bases between them. CDR3 size: 11 residues. The V gene's germline CDR1 is MNHGY and CDR2 SAAAGT.

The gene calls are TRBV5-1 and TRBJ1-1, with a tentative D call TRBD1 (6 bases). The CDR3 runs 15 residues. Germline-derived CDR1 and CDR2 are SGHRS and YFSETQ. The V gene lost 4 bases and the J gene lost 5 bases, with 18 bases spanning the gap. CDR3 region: CASSTQTGLATEAFF. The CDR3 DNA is TGCGCCAGCAGCACCCAGACAGGCCTGGCGACTGAAGCTTTCTTT.

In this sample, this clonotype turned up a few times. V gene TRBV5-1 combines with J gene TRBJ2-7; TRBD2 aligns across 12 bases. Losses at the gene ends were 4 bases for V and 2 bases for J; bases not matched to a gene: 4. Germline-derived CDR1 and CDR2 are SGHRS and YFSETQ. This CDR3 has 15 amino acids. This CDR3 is CASSGPSGRAYEQYF. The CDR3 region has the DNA TGCGCCAGCAGCGGCCCTAGCGGGAGGGCCTACGAGCAGTACTTC.

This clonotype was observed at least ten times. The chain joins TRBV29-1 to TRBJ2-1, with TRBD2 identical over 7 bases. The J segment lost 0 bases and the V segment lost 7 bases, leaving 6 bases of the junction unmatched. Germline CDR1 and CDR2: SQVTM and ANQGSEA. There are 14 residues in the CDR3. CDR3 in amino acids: CSAEGGGSYNEQFF. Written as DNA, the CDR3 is TGCAGCGCAGAGGGCGGGGGCTCCTACAATGAGCAGTTCTTC.

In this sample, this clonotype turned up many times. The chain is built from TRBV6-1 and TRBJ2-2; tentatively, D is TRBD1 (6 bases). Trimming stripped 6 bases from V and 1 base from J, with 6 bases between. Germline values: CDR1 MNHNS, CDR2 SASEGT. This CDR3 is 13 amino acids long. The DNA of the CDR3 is TGTGCCAGCAGGACAGGGAACACCGGGGAGCTGTTTTTT. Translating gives CASRTGNTGELFF.

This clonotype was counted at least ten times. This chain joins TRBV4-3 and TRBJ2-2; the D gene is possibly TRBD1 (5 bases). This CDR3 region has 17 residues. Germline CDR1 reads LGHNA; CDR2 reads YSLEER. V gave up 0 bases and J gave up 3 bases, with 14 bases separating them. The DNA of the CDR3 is TGCGCCAGCAGCCAAGAGCAGTCAGGGTGGGACACCGGGGAGCTGTTTTTT. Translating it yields CASSQEQSGWDTGELFF.

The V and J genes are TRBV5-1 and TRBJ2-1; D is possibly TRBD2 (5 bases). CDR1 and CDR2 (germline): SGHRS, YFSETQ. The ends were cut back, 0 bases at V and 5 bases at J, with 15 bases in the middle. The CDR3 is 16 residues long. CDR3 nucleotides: TGCGCCAGCAGCTTGGGATGGACTCGAACTAACAATGAGCAGTTCTTC. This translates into CASSLGWTRTNNEQFF.

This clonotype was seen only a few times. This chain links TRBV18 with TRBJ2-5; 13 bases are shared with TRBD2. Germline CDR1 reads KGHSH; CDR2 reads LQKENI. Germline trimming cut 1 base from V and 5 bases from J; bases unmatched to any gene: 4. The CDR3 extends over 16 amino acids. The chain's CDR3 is CASSPRTSGSYETQYF. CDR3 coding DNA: TGTGCCAGCTCACCACGGACTAGCGGGAGTTATGAGACCCAGTACTTC.

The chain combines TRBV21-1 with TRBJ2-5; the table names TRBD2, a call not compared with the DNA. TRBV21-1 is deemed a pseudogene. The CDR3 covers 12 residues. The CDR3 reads CASIRRVETQYF. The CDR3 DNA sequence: TGTGCCAGCATAAGGAGGGTAGAGACCCAGTACTTC.

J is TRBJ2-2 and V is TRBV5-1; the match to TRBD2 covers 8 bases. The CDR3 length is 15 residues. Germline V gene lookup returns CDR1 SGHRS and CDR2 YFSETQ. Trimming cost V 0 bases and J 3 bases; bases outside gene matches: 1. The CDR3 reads CASSLDGGDTGELFF. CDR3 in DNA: TGCGCCAGCAGCTTGGACGGGGGGGACACCGGGGAGCTGTTTTTT.

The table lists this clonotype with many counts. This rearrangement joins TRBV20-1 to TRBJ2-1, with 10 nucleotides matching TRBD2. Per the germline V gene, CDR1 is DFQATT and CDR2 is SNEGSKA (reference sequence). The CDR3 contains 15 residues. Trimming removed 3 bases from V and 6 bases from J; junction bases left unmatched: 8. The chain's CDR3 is CSASETSSGSNEQFF. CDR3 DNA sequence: TGCAGTGCTAGCGAAACCTCTAGCGGGAGCAATGAGCAGTTCTTC.

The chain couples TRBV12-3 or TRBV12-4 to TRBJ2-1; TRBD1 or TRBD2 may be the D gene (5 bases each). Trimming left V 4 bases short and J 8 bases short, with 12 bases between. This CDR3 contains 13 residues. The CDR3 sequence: CASSSWLGDEQFF. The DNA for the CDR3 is TGTGCCAGCAGTTCCTGGCTGGGGGATGAGCAGTTCTTC.

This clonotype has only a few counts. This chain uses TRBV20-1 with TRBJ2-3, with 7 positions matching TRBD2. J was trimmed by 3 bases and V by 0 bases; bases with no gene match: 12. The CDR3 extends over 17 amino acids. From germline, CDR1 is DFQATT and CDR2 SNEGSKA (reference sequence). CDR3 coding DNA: TGCAGTGCTAGAGATCTGATAAGCGGGGCGAGAACAGATACGCAGTATTTT. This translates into CSARDLISGARTDTQYF.

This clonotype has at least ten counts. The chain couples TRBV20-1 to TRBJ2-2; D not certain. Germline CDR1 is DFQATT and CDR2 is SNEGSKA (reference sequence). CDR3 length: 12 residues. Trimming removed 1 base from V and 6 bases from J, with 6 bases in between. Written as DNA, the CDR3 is TGCAGTGCTAGAGTCTGGTCCGGGGAGCTGTTTTTT. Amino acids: CSARVWSGELFF.

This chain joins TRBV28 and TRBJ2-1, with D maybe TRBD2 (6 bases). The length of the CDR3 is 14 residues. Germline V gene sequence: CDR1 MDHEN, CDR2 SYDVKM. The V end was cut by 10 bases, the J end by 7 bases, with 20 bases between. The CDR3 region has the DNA TGTGCCACCCTGAACGGACTATCGGGGAATGAGCAGTTCTTC. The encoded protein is CATLNGLSGNEQFF. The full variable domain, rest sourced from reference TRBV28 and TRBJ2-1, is DVKVTQSSRYLVKRTGEKVFLECVQDMDHENMFWYRQDPGLGLRLIYFSYDVKMKEKGDIPEGYSVSREKKERFSLILESASTNQTSMYLCATLNGLSGNEQFFGPGTRLTVL.

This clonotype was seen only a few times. Here the CDR3 DNA reads TGCGCCAGCAGCCAAGACCCCCAGGGCCCCTTTATCTATGGCTACACCTTC. Translation: CASSQDPQGPFIYGYTF. The rearrangement links TRBV4-1 to TRBJ1-2; D perhaps matches TRBD1 (5 bases). Germline assignment: CDR1 MGHRA and CDR2 YSYEKL. V was shortened by 0 bases and J by 4 bases, with 18 bases between the two germline ends. This CDR3 has 17 residues.

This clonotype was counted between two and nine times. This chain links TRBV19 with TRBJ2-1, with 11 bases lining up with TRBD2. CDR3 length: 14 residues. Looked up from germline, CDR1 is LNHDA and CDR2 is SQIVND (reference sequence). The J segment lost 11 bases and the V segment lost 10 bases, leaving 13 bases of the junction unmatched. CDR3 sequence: CATSTSGLAAKQFF. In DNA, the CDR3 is TGTGCCACCTCAACATCGGGACTAGCGGCGAAGCAGTTCTTC.